One sample yielded the 9 T cell receptor beta chains listed below, sequenced in a study of T cell responses to AZD1222 COVID-19 vaccine. The protocol was immunoSEQ multiplex PCR, while the TCRdb copy is restricted to in-frame clones and leaves out a portion. This table holds fewer than 130,000 clones, roughly nine tenths found once. The material was peripheral blood, obtained on day 0 of AZD1222 vaccination. All receptors derive from an adult in good health.

This sequence joins TRBV5-5 and TRBJ1-6; 7 bases map to TRBD1. With 1 base clipped from V and 6 bases from J, the junction kept 4 bases outside the gene matches. CDR1 and CDR2 (germline): SGHKS, YYEKEE (reference sequence). The CDR3 has 15 residues. The CDR3 sequence: CASSLTGTVNSPLHF. CDR3 coding DNA: TGTGCCAGCAGCTTGACCGGGACAGTTAATTCACCCCTCCACTTT.

This sequence joins TRBV30 and TRBJ1-1; D call uncertain. The CDR3 extends over 14 amino acids. Germline CDR1 GTSNPN, CDR2 SVGIG (reference sequence). With 3 bases removed from V and 4 bases from J, the gap between germline ends came to 15 bases. CDR3 in amino acids: CAWSRRTWGTEAFF. CDR3 nucleotides: TGTGCCTGGAGCCGACGGACCTGGGGCACTGAAGCTTTCTTT.

This chain connects TRBV7-8 to TRBJ1-5, with 8 positions matching TRBD1. Germline CDR1 reads SGHVS; CDR2 reads FQNEAQ. The CDR3 loop spans 13 amino acids. V dropped 6 bases and J dropped 6; count of bases not matched to a gene: 4. Here the CDR3 DNA reads TGTGCCAGCAGTACTGACAGGGGTCAGCCCCAGCATTTT. It encodes CASSTDRGQPQHF.

This clone was recorded only once. The rearrangement links TRBV6-2 or TRBV6-3 to TRBJ2-7, with TRBD1 matching over 8 bases. The V segment lost 4 bases and the J segment 7 bases; nucleotides outside the gene matches: 12. Germline CDR1 reads MNHEY; CDR2 reads SVGEGT. This CDR3 is built from 15 residues. CDR3 amino acids: CASSSDRDVRLEQYF. CDR3 DNA: TGTGCCAGCAGTTCGGACAGGGACGTGCGATTGGAGCAGTACTTC.

The rearrangement joins TRBV5-5 to TRBJ1-5; D remains ambiguous. Germline-derived CDR1 and CDR2 are SGHKS and YYEKEE (reference sequence). The CDR3 has 13 amino acids. V was cut by 0 bases and J by 4 bases, with 5 bases left in between. The CDR3 sequence: CASSLAGNQPQHF. The CDR3 DNA follows: TGTGCCAGCAGCTTGGCCGGAAATCAGCCCCAGCATTTT.

V usage is TRBV7-2 and J usage is TRBJ1-5; 9 bases are a match to TRBD1. Germline V gene sequence: CDR1 SGHTA, CDR2 FQGNSA. The CDR3 is 14 residues long. The V gene end was trimmed by 5 bases and the J gene end by 4 bases; junction bases not matched to a gene: 3. In nucleotides, the CDR3 is TGTGCCAGCAGCCAGGGACAGGGTAATCAGCCCCAGCATTTT. As protein: CASSQGQGNQPQHF.

V is TRBV9 and J is TRBJ2-7; the match to TRBD2 covers 8 bases. CDR1 and CDR2 (germline): SGDLS, YYNGEE. After removal of 4 bases from V and 5 bases from J, the junction contained 11 bases not matched to a gene. There are 15 residues in the CDR3. CDR3 amino acids: CASSPGGAGVHEQYF. CDR3 in DNA: TGTGCCAGCAGCCCCGGGGGAGCGGGAGTACACGAGCAGTACTTC. The complete variable domain, with remaining parts taken from reference TRBV9 and TRBJ2-7, reads DSGVTQTPKHLITATGQRVTLRCSPRSGDLSVYWYQQSLDQGLQFLIQYYNGEERAKGNILERFSAQQFPDLHSELNLSSLELGDSALYFCASSPGGAGVHEQYFGPGTRLTVT.

The chain combines TRBV4-2 with TRBJ1-1; no clear D gene. This CDR3 has 14 residues. Germline V gene lookup returns CDR1 LGHNA and CDR2 YNFKEQ. V was clipped by 2 bases and J by 6 bases, with 13 bases between them. The CDR3 DNA sequence: TGTGCCAGCAGCCAATCGACGTCGGGCGCTGAAGCTTTCTTT. Protein: CASSQSTSGAEAFF.

The chain combines TRBV18 with TRBJ1-1; no clear D gene. The V and J ends lost 3 bases and 2 bases respectively, with 7 bases between them. Germline V gene lookup returns CDR1 KGHSH and CDR2 LQKENI. There are 13 residues in the CDR3. In DNA, the CDR3 is TGTGCCAGCTCACCGGGGTTTAACACTGAAGCTTTCTTT. Translation gives CASSPGFNTEAFF.